Listed below are T cell receptor beta chains from one sample, sequenced in a study of shared clonotypes between healthy human individuals. Profiled with immunoSEQ multiplex PCR; TCRdb holds only in-frame clones, not every one. The sample has around 1,100,000 clones; 70% to 85% are singletons. The sample consisted of memory CD4+ T cells from PBMCs. Every receptor here comes from a man aged 18 to 35 in good health. Some clones in this sample may be carry-over from other donors' samples. Each CDR3 is given with its conserved first and last residue. The D gene is left open where the match is weak.

d_gene: NA
j_gene: TRBJ2-1
v_gene: TRBV5-1
CDR3aa: CASSFMTGSDYNEQFF

d_gene: NA
j_gene: TRBJ2-7
v_gene: TRBV28
CDR3aa: CASSPDFLSSYEQYF

d_gene: NA
j_gene: TRBJ1-1
v_gene: TRBV6-5
CDR3aa: CASSLGPGALQAFF

d_gene: TRBD1
j_gene: TRBJ1-2
v_gene: TRBV27
CDR3aa: CASRLTGTGVYGYTF

d_gene: TRBD2
j_gene: TRBJ2-3
v_gene: TRBV18
CDR3aa: CASSPGGLAAASTDTQYF

d_gene: NA
j_gene: TRBJ1-1
v_gene: TRBV5-1
CDR3aa: CASRVILNTEAFF

d_gene: TRBD2
j_gene: TRBJ2-7
v_gene: TRBV7-2
CDR3aa: CASSQGLAIYEQYF

d_gene: NA
j_gene: TRBJ2-4
v_gene: TRBV30
CDR3aa: CAWSVALGNIQYF

d_gene: NA
j_gene: TRBJ2-3
v_gene: TRBV30
CDR3aa: CAWNLHGTDTQYF

d_gene: NA
j_gene: TRBJ1-1
v_gene: TRBV6-6
CDR3aa: CASLYGGIGGAEAFF

d_gene: NA
j_gene: TRBJ2-5
v_gene: TRBV7-2
CDR3aa: CASSFYREQETQYF

d_gene: NA
j_gene: TRBJ2-2
v_gene: TRBV28
CDR3aa: CASSLFFGELFF

d_gene: TRBD1
j_gene: TRBJ2-3
v_gene: TRBV5-1
CDR3aa: CASSLKQGAGDTQYF

d_gene: TRBD2
j_gene: TRBJ2-7
v_gene: TRBV11-1
CDR3aa: CASSLTAGGPVEQYF

d_gene: NA
j_gene: TRBJ2-4
v_gene: TRBV15
CDR3aa: CATTKRNTKNIQYF

d_gene: TRBD2
j_gene: TRBJ2-7
v_gene: TRBV2
CDR3aa: CASTLTSGVHEQYF

d_gene: NA
j_gene: TRBJ2-5
v_gene: TRBV11-3
CDR3aa: CASSLGSGETQYF

d_gene: NA
j_gene: TRBJ2-7
v_gene: TRBV19
CDR3aa: CASTPGGPSYEQYF

d_gene: NA
j_gene: TRBJ2-1
v_gene: TRBV30
CDR3aa: CAWTPPPGDEQFF

d_gene: NA
j_gene: TRBJ1-5
v_gene: TRBV6-5
CDR3aa: CASRYRANQPQHF

d_gene: NA
j_gene: TRBJ2-5
v_gene: TRBV20-1
CDR3aa: CSADQETQYF

d_gene: TRBD1
j_gene: TRBJ2-3
v_gene: TRBV6-1
CDR3aa: CASSDNRDRISDTQYF

d_gene: NA
j_gene: TRBJ2-7
v_gene: TRBV5-1
CDR3aa: CASSLATRPWNEQYF

d_gene: NA
j_gene: TRBJ1-2
v_gene: TRBV11-2
CDR3aa: CASSEWGDNYGYTF

d_gene: NA
j_gene: TRBJ2-7
v_gene: TRBV28
CDR3aa: CASSPVRGAYEQYF

d_gene: TRBD1
j_gene: TRBJ1-1
v_gene: TRBV6-5
CDR3aa: CASSSGGLNTEAFF

d_gene: NA
j_gene: TRBJ2-3
v_gene: TRBV5-1
CDR3aa: CASSFGGMDTQYF

d_gene: NA
j_gene: TRBJ2-7
v_gene: TRBV27
CDR3aa: CASSSPGQSYEQYF

d_gene: NA
j_gene: TRBJ2-2
v_gene: TRBV28
CDR3aa: CASTIDSRGTGELFF

d_gene: NA
j_gene: TRBJ1-4
v_gene: TRBV5-6
CDR3aa: CASSLAPGFSEKLFF

d_gene: NA
j_gene: TRBJ1-2
v_gene: TRBV27
CDR3aa: CASSLQGSYGYTF

d_gene: NA
j_gene: TRBJ2-5
v_gene: TRBV27
CDR3aa: CASRSGRVQETQYF

d_gene: TRBD1
j_gene: TRBJ1-5
v_gene: TRBV6-6
CDR3aa: CASSPGTGLANQPQHF

d_gene: NA
j_gene: TRBJ2-7
v_gene: TRBV15
CDR3aa: CATSRDQGGRYEQYF

d_gene: NA
j_gene: TRBJ2-2
v_gene: TRBV5-1
CDR3aa: CASSLVGNGELFF

d_gene: NA
j_gene: TRBJ2-3
v_gene: TRBV20-1
CDR3aa: CSAVWGDTQYF

d_gene: NA
j_gene: TRBJ1-4
v_gene: TRBV5-1
CDR3aa: CATRQTPDNEKLFF

d_gene: TRBD2
j_gene: TRBJ2-7
v_gene: TRBV9
CDR3aa: CASSVVPAGEQYF

d_gene: NA
j_gene: TRBJ2-3
v_gene: TRBV11-3
CDR3aa: CASSLYTDTDTQYF

d_gene: NA
j_gene: TRBJ1-2
v_gene: TRBV5-1
CDR3aa: CASRSGYGYTF

d_gene: TRBD2
j_gene: TRBJ2-1
v_gene: TRBV10-3
CDR3aa: CAISESTSGIRNEQFF

d_gene: TRBD2
j_gene: TRBJ2-7
v_gene: TRBV9
CDR3aa: CASSVGLAGMYYEQYF

d_gene: NA
j_gene: TRBJ2-1
v_gene: TRBV7-8
CDR3aa: CASSTSGALSYNEQFF

d_gene: NA
j_gene: TRBJ1-1
v_gene: TRBV7-9
CDR3aa: CASSWSGDTEAFF

d_gene: NA
j_gene: TRBJ1-5
v_gene: TRBV5-1
CDR3aa: CASSLGQANQPQHF